Listed here are 17 T cell receptor beta chains from one sample, sequenced in a study of shared clonotypes between healthy human individuals. Assay used: immunoSEQ multiplex PCR; TCRdb lists only in-frame clones, some missing. The sample lists roughly 1,100,000 clones, 65% to 80% occurring once. Sequenced sample: memory CD4+ T cells sorted from blood. Specified subset: CD45RA-negative fraction. The receptors stem from a man younger than 35 in good health.

This sequence joins TRBV29-1 and TRBJ2-3, with 8 bases fitting TRBD2. CDR3 length: 14 amino acids. Germline assignment: CDR1 SQVTM and CDR2 ANQGSEA. The J segment lost 0 bases and the V segment lost 6 bases, leaving 5 bases of the junction unmatched. CDR3 sequence reads: CSVGTRGSTDTQYF. The DNA of the CDR3 is TGCAGCGTGGGGACTAGAGGTAGCACAGATACGCAGTATTTT.

The chain uses TRBV6-4 and TRBJ1-5; no definite D call. The CDR3 has 18 amino acids. The V end lost 6 bases, the J end lost 2 bases, and 23 bases lay between the germline ends. Germline CDR1 is MRHNA and CDR2 is SNTAGT. CDR3 nucleotides: TGTGCCAGCAGCCTTCATGGATCAGATACTCGGGGCAATCAGCCCCAGCATTTT. Its protein product is CASSLHGSDTRGNQPQHF.

About this clone itself: A single base separates this from a much larger clone, so it may be a read error. This rearrangement joins TRBV11-2 to TRBJ1-3; unclear D gene. Germline loops: CDR1 SGHAT, CDR2 FQNNGV. The CDR3 totals 14 residues. V lost 2 bases and J 0 bases, leaving 5 bases between the germline ends. The CDR3 spells CASSLRDSGNTIYF. CDR3 coding DNA: TGTGCCAGCAGCTTACGGGACTCTGGAAACACCATATATTTT.

The chain carries TRBV12-2 and TRBJ2-1; the D call TRBD2 from the table was never checked on the DNA. TRBV12-2 is a documented pseudogene. The CDR3 covers 17 residues. The CDR3 sequence is CASRLERTSGVYNEQFF. The CDR3 bases are TGTGCAAGTCGCTTAGAGAGGACTAGCGGGGTTTACAATGAGCAGTTCTTC.

The rearrangement uses TRBV6-5 and TRBJ1-4; D may be TRBD1 (5 bases). The CDR3 is 15 residues long. Per germline, CDR1 MNHEY and CDR2 SVGAGI. V was pared by 0 bases and J by 4 bases, with 9 bases between. The CDR3 bases are TGTGCCAGCAGTTACTCCCGGGGGTTTAATGAAAAACTGTTTTTT. It specifies CASSYSRGFNEKLFF.

The chain carries TRBV10-3 and TRBJ1-2; the match to TRBD1 covers 8 bases. The CDR3 runs to 14 residues. V gave up 6 bases and J gave up 4 bases; unmatched junction bases: 7. Germline lookup yields CDR1 ENHRY and CDR2 SYGVKD. The CDR3 loop reads CAIRAQGAGYGYTF. The CDR3 nucleotides are TGTGCCATCAGGGCGCAGGGGGCAGGCTATGGCTACACCTTC.

CDR3 region: CASSPLSGAQETQYF. The CDR3 DNA is TGTGCCAGCTCACCACTAAGTGGGGCACAAGAGACCCAGTACTTC. The rearrangement uses TRBV18 and TRBJ2-5; maybe TRBD1 (5 bases). The germline V and J ends were trimmed by 1 base and 2 bases, with 11 bases remaining between them. The CDR3 totals 15 residues. Germline V gives CDR1 KGHSH, CDR2 LQKENI.

The chain combines TRBV2 with TRBJ1-3, with D uncertain. The V gene's germline CDR1 is SNHLY and CDR2 FYNNEI. The CDR3 contains 14 residues. Trimming took off 0 bases at V and 0 bases at J, with 3 bases between the two ends. CDR3 in DNA: TGTGCCAGCAGTGAAGCCAGCTCTGGAAACACCATATATTTT. This codes for CASSEASSGNTIYF.

The chain combines TRBV9 with TRBJ1-4, with 10 nucleotides matching TRBD1. The CDR3 contains 16 residues. Per germline, CDR1 SGDLS and CDR2 YYNGEE. J gave up 7 bases and V 0 bases, and 6 bases lay outside the gene matches. The CDR3, as DNA: TGTGCCAGCAGCGTAGAGCCCGGGGACAGGGGTGAAAAACTGTTTTTT. It codes for CASSVEPGDRGEKLFF.

The rearrangement joins TRBV19 to TRBJ1-5, with D maybe TRBD1 (5 bases). This CDR3 is 15 amino acids long. V lost 1 base, J lost 7 bases, and 14 bases lay in between. The germline gives CDR1 LNHDA, CDR2 SQIVND (reference sequence). The CDR3 DNA reads as TGTGCCAGTAGTATAGGACAGATTAACCCCCAGCCCCAGCATTTT. Its translation is CASSIGQINPQPQHF. The variable domain in full, completed from reference TRBV19 and TRBJ1-5, reads DGGITQSPKYLFRKEGQNVTLSCEQNLNHDAMYWYRQDPGQGLRLIYYSQIVNDFQKGDIAEGYSVSREKKESFPLTVTSAQKNPTAFYLCASSIGQINPQPQHFGDGTRLSIL.

The chain recombines TRBV6-6 with TRBJ2-1; D is perhaps TRBD1 or TRBD2 (6 bases each). The CDR3 length is 13 residues. Germline loops: CDR1 MNHNY, CDR2 SVGAGI (reference sequence). V was trimmed by 8 bases and J by 6 bases, leaving 14 bases between them. In DNA form, the CDR3 reads TGTGCCAGCGGAAGAGGGGGGACCAATGAGCAGTTCTTC. This encodes CASGRGGTNEQFF.

Concerning this clone: This may be a read error: a much more frequent sequence differs by one nucleotide. The genes are TRBV5-6 and TRBJ2-2; no firm D call. Germline V lookup: CDR1 SGHDT, CDR2 YYEEEE. V shed 0 bases and J shed 3 bases, with 3 bases lying between them. The CDR3 runs 13 residues. The CDR3 bases are TGTGCCAGCAGCTTGGTATACACCGGGGAGCTGTTTTTT. Protein product: CASSLVYTGELFF.

The gene calls are TRBV28 and TRBJ2-7; 7 bases fit TRBD1. The junction had 8 bases not matched to a gene; V was cut back by 6 bases and J by 3 bases. The CDR3 runs to 14 residues. Per the germline V gene, CDR1 is MDHEN and CDR2 is SYDVKM. The CDR3 here is CASRSTGAYYEQYF. The DNA of the CDR3 is TGTGCCAGCAGGAGTACAGGGGCCTACTACGAGCAGTACTTC. The whole variable domain, filled in from reference TRBV28 and TRBJ2-7, reads DVKVTQSSRYLVKRTGEKVFLECVQDMDHENMFWYRQDPGLGLRLIYFSYDVKMKEKGDIPEGYSVSREKKERFSLILESASTNQTSMYLCASRSTGAYYEQYFGPGTRLTVT.

The chain is built from TRBV9 and TRBJ2-1, with 8 bases matching TRBD2. V lost 4 bases and J lost 4; bases outside the gene matches: 10. The germline V gene has CDR1 SGDLS and CDR2 YYNGEE. The CDR3 consists of 16 residues. Written as DNA, the CDR3 is TGTGCCAGCAGCACTGGCGGGGGGCCAGGGTACAATGAGCAGTTCTTC. It translates to CASSTGGGPGYNEQFF.

The CDR3 DNA reads as TGTGCCAGCAGCCGCGGGACAGGGGGCCACACCGGGGAGCTGTTTTTT. It yields the protein CASSRGTGGHTGELFF. The V gene is TRBV5-8, the J gene TRBJ2-2; 12 bases match TRBD1. After removal of 4 bases from V and 3 bases from J, the junction contained 4 bases not matched to a gene. The CDR3 has 16 residues. Germline CDR1 reads SGHTS; CDR2 reads YDEGEE.

The J gene is TRBJ1-1, the V gene TRBV30; D uncertain. The germline V gene encodes CDR1 GTSNPN and CDR2 SVGIG (reference sequence). CDR3 length equals 13 residues. V was pared by 5 bases and J by 2 bases, with 12 bases between. CDR3 DNA: TGTGCCTGGCTAAGAACGGCTAACACTGAAGCTTTCTTT. The encoded protein is CAWLRTANTEAFF. The complete variable domain, with remaining parts taken from reference TRBV30 and TRBJ1-1, reads SQTIHQWPATLVQPVGSPLSLECTVEGTSNPNLYWYRQAAGRGLQLLFYSVGIGQISSEVPQNLSASRPQDRQFILSSKKLLLSDSGFYLCAWLRTANTEAFFGQGTRLTVV.

The chain links TRBV5-4 to TRBJ1-1; D gene uncertain. The CDR3 is 15 residues long. Trimming took off 6 bases at V and 2 bases at J, with 17 bases between the two ends. Germline assignment: CDR1 SGHNT and CDR2 YYREEE (reference sequence). Here the CDR3 reads CASTPAARGNTEAFF. CDR3 nucleotide sequence: TGTGCCAGCACCCCGGCTGCCCGGGGAAACACTGAAGCTTTCTTT.